This T cell receptor (beta chain) was identified during a study of cytomegalovirus exposure and HLA in healthy donors. This CDR3 spans 16 amino acids. Germline loops: CDR1 SGHRS, CDR2 YFSETQ. The V end lost 4 bases, the J end lost 2 bases, and 18 bases lay between the germline ends. Primers for the PCR totalled 60 Vbeta and 13 Jbeta. Study processing details: Unique TCR beta chains numbered around 75 million in a later analysis, with around 11 million shared. Clones were read by immunoSEQ multiplex PCR, and TCRdb kept only the in-frame ones, dropping some. D and trimming were read from the DNA, whereas the V and J calls and clone size are those reported in that table. The data hold about 120,000 clones, with 76% observed a single time. Whole-study results and caveats: Among immune exposure information, only CMV serostatus was available. Some V segments, TRBV6-2 and TRBV6-3 among them, were indistinguishable and were therefore excluded. Many donors shared some public TCRs, even though most TCR sequences were rare.

A word on this clone: Its matching antigen is unknown.

Material: PBMCs. The chain recombines TRBV5-1 with TRBJ2-5; TRBD2 is a possible D gene (7 bases). This sequence originates from a woman aged 40 to 50 in good health and CMV-seropositive. CDR3 nucleotide sequence: TGCGCCAGCAGCGGGGGGGACACCGCGGGGCAAGAGACCCAGTACTTC. The encoded protein is CASSGGDTAGQETQYF.